This TCR beta chain was identified during a study of CD8+CD57+ T cells in acquired aplastic anemia. The wider study: Mean yield of DNA from sorted CD4+ and CD8+ cells was 3 to 3.5 ug. Average CD4+ read depth in healthy donors was about 10.8 million reads. Findings of the study overall: Patients did not significantly differ from controls in CD8+ Simpson's diversity. Patients had roughly 31 CD8+ CDR3 sequences in common with controls (the shared set).

Comment on this clonotype: Its antigen is not identified.

Genomic DNA, the template, was used for profiling of the TCR beta VDJ and CDR3. A single record per CDR3 protein comes from TCRdb applying MiXCR to the reads. This table has approximately 170,000 distinct CDR3 sequences, around 60% appearing once. Germline V gene data show CDR1 as SGHKS and CDR2 as YYEKEE (reference sequence). The CDR3 totals 15 residues. This chain uses TRBV5-5 with TRBJ1-6, with a weak D call TRBD1 (6 bases). The DNA matches TRBJ1-3 better at its end, which makes the J call doubtful. The sample consisted of sorted CD4+, CD8+, or CD8+CD57+ T cells (not recorded which) from PBMCs. The sequence was obtained from a human donor in good health. This CDR3 reads CASSLAQGLGNTIYF. The CDR3 DNA reads as TGTGCCAGCAGCTTGGCCCAGGGGCTTGGAAACACCATATATTTT.